Listed below are T cell receptor beta chains from one sample, sequenced in a study of graft-versus-host responses after intestinal transplantation. Method: immunoSEQ multiplex PCR; TCRdb's copy keeps in-frame clones and lacks some. This sample has 150,000 or so clones, with about 90% found just once. Antigens for these TCRs are unknown. The material sequenced was unstimulated CD4+ T cells sorted from spleen or lymph node cells, taken before intestinal transplant. These receptors all stem from a human donor who received an intestinal transplant. Both conserved end residues are part of each CDR3. Each record gives: D gene, clone size, J gene, V gene, CDR3 DNA, CDR3 protein. A D gene is named only where the DNA matches it firmly. The size field is filled for only some rows; it gives once, few, many or a size class.

>.|.|TRBJ2-1|TRBV19
TGTGCCAGTAGTATGAGGGCCGCATACAATGAGCAGTTCTTC
CASSMRAAYNEQFF
>.|.|TRBJ2-6|TRBV7-3
TGTGCCAGCAGCCCGACAGGCTCGGGGGCCAACGTCCTGACTTTC
CASSPTGSGANVLTF
>TRBD1|.|TRBJ1-3|TRBV18
TGTGCCAGCTCACCGGGGACAGGACCTGGAAACACCATATATTTT
CASSPGTGPGNTIYF
>.|.|TRBJ2-5|TRBV6-6
TGTGCCAGCAGTAGGTCACAAGAGACCCAGTACTTC
CASSRSQETQYF
>.|few|TRBJ2-7|TRBV10-3
TGTGCCATTAGGGGGACGGAACTTTACGAGCAGTACTTC
CAIRGTELYEQYF
>TRBD1|.|TRBJ2-7|TRBV5-1
TGCGCCAGCAGCCCCCGGGGACAGGGGAGTAACGAGCAGTACTTC
CASSPRGQGSNEQYF
>.|.|TRBJ1-1|TRBV6-5
TGTGCCAGCAGTTACTCCAGTGGGGTAGTGAACACTGAAGCTTTCTTT
CASSYSSGVVNTEAFF
>.|few|TRBJ2-7|TRBV10-2
TGCGCCAGCAGTGGTCCGTACGAGCAGTACTTC
CASSGPYEQYF
>.|.|TRBJ1-1|TRBV6-5
TGTGCCAGCAGTTACTCGAACAGGCCGAACACTGAAGCCTTCTTT
CASSYSNRPNTEAFF
>TRBD2|.|TRBJ2-1|TRBV10-3
TGTGCCATCAGTGAGTCGACGGGACTAGCGGGTATTGAGCAGTTCTTC
CAISESTGLAGIEQFF
>.|once|TRBJ2-3|TRBV7-2
TGTGCCAGCAGCCCCCCTAGGGATCCCACAGATACGCAGTATTTT
CASSPPRDPTDTQYF
>.|.|TRBJ1-6|TRBV30
TGTGCCTGGAGTGCCGGGGGTTCACCCCTCCACTTT
CAWSAGGSPLHF
>TRBD1|.|TRBJ1-5|TRBV15
TGTGCCACCAGCCGTGACAGGGACCAGCCCCAGCATTTT
CATSRDRDQPQHF
>.|.|TRBJ1-4|TRBV28
TGTGCCAGCAGCCCACGAAGGGCATGGGAAAAACTGTTTTTT
CASSPRRAWEKLFF
>.|.|TRBJ2-5|TRBV5-1
TGCGCCAGCAGCCTTGGGGTGACAGGAGGAGAGACCCAGTACTTC
CASSLGVTGGETQYF
>.|.|TRBJ1-5|TRBV30
TGTGCCTGGAGTAGGGGAACTTATCAGCCCCAGCATTTT
CAWSRGTYQPQHF
>.|.|TRBJ1-5|TRBV4-1
TGCGCCAGCAGCCCTACAGGGATTAACAATCAGCCCCAGCATTTT
CASSPTGINNQPQHF
>.|.|TRBJ2-3|TRBV9
TGTGCCAGCACCAAGTTTGAGGGAGGTGGGGATACGCAGTATTTT
CASTKFEGGGDTQYF
>TRBD1|.|TRBJ1-2|TRBV27
TGTGCCAGCAGTGCCCGACAGGGCAACTATGGCTACACCTTC
CASSARQGNYGYTF
>TRBD1|.|TRBJ2-2|TRBV2
TGTGCCAGCAGTCAGGACAGGGCGGGCGGGGAGCTGTTTTTT
CASSQDRAGGELFF
>TRBD1|.|TRBJ1-5|TRBV19
TGTGCCAGTAGTGAAGACAGGGTTCAGCCCCAGCATTTT
CASSEDRVQPQHF
>.|.|TRBJ1-3|TRBV5-1
TGCGCCAGCAGCTTGGAGGGTTGGATTACAGGGCAGGATCCTGGAAACACCATATATTTT
CASSLEGWITGQDPGNTIYF
>.|.|TRBJ2-1|TRBV4-2
TGTGCCAGCAGCCAGGGGGCCCGGAGAAATGAGCAGTTCTTC
CASSQGARRNEQFF
>.|.|TRBJ2-7|TRBV28
TGTGCCAGCAGTTTTCCGCGCGGTGGGTGGTACTTC
CASSFPRGGWYF
>TRBD1|once|TRBJ1-1|TRBV5-6
TGTGCCAGCAGCTCCAGACAGGGGACCCCTGAAGCTTTCTTT
CASSSRQGTPEAFF
>TRBD2|.|TRBJ2-1|TRBV5-1
TGCGCCAGCAGCGCCAGAGGACTAGGGAGGGCAGGACAATACAATGAGCAGTTCTTC
CASSARGLGRAGQYNEQFF
>.|.|TRBJ1-1|TRBV2
TGTGCCAGCAGTGAAAGTGCGGGGATGAACACTGAAGCTTTCTTT
CASSESAGMNTEAFF
>TRBD1|.|TRBJ1-1|TRBV29-1
TGCAGCGCCGCCCTTGGGGCAGGGGGTGCCACTGAAGCTTTCTTT
CSAALGAGGATEAFF
>.|.|TRBJ1-3|TRBV7-2
TGTGCCAGCAGCTTAGTAGGCAGCTCTGGAAACACCATATATTTT
CASSLVGSSGNTIYF
>.|.|TRBJ1-4|TRBV6-1
TGTGCCAGCAGTGAAACAGTTTTTAATGAAAAACTGTTTTTT
CASSETVFNEKLFF
>TRBD2|.|TRBJ2-1|TRBV28
TGTGCCAGCAGCCGGCTGGGGACTAGCATCAATGAGCAGTTCTTC
CASSRLGTSINEQFF
>TRBD2|.|TRBJ2-3|TRBV10-1
TGCGCCAGCAGTGCCCTACTAGCGGAGATAGATACGCAGTATTTT
CASSALLAEIDTQYF
>.|.|TRBJ1-6|TRBV6-5
TGTGCCAGCAGTTACTCTCTCGGACAGTATAATTCACCCCTCCACTTT
CASSYSLGQYNSPLHF
>.|.|TRBJ2-5|TRBV21-1
TGTGCCAGCAGCAAGGACACCAGACACCTATCTCCCGTCGAGACCCAGTACTTC
CASSKDTRHLSPVETQYF
>.|.|TRBJ2-2|TRBV10-3
TGTGCCATCAGTGGGTCGACAGTCACCGGGGAGCTGTTTTTT
CAISGSTVTGELFF
>.|.|TRBJ2-7|TRBV19
TGTGCCAGTAGTTCAGCCCAGGACGAGCAGTACTTC
CASSSAQDEQYF
>TRBD2|.|TRBJ2-1|TRBV30
TGTGCCTGGAGTGTGGGGACTAGCAGATACAATGAGCAGTTCTTC
CAWSVGTSRYNEQFF
>.|.|TRBJ2-7|TRBV14
TGTGCCAGCAGCCAAGTTGTCGGAGAGGGAGAGCAGTACTTC
CASSQVVGEGEQYF
>TRBD2|.|TRBJ2-7|TRBV5-1
TGCGCCAGCAGCGCAGGGACTAGCGGGAGCCCCTACGAGCAGTACTTC
CASSAGTSGSPYEQYF
>.|.|TRBJ2-3|TRBV7-9
TGTGCCAGCAGCCCCGCTTTCGGACTACAACTCACAGATACGCAGTATTTT
CASSPAFGLQLTDTQYF
>.|once|TRBJ1-2|TRBV11-1
TGTGCCAGCAGCCCGGGACCCGTCTTGGCTGGCTACACCTTC
CASSPGPVLAGYTF
>.|.|TRBJ1-1|TRBV28
TGTGCCAGCAGTTTATATGGGAACACTGAAGCTTTCTTT
CASSLYGNTEAFF
>.|few|TRBJ2-6|TRBV15
TGTGCCACCAGCAGAGATCCCTCTGGGGCCAACGTCCTGACTTTC
CATSRDPSGANVLTF
>.|.|TRBJ2-3|TRBV5-1
TGCGCCAGCAGCTCGGGCACGACAGATACGCAGTATTTT
CASSSGTTDTQYF
>TRBD1|.|TRBJ1-5|TRBV19
TGTGCCAGTAGTCCAGACAGGGTGCAGCCCCAGCATTTT
CASSPDRVQPQHF
>TRBD1|.|TRBJ1-1|TRBV29-1
TGCAGCGTTGAAAGACAGGGGGTTGAAGCTTTCTTT
CSVERQGVEAFF
>.|.|TRBJ2-7|TRBV28
TGTGCCAGCAGCCCTCTAGCACCTGGGAGTTACGAGCAGTACTTC
CASSPLAPGSYEQYF
>TRBD2|.|TRBJ2-3|TRBV7-3
TGTGCCAGCAGCCCCTCAACTAGCGGGAGGGCCACAGATACGCAGTATTTT
CASSPSTSGRATDTQYF
>.|.|TRBJ1-1|TRBV5-1
TGCGCCAGCAGCTTGGCCAACGTCGGGGGGCTGAACACTGAAGCTTTCTTT
CASSLANVGGLNTEAFF
>.|.|TRBJ1-4|TRBV28
TGTGCCAGCAGTCCAACAGACTCAACTAATGAAAAACTGTTTTTT
CASSPTDSTNEKLFF